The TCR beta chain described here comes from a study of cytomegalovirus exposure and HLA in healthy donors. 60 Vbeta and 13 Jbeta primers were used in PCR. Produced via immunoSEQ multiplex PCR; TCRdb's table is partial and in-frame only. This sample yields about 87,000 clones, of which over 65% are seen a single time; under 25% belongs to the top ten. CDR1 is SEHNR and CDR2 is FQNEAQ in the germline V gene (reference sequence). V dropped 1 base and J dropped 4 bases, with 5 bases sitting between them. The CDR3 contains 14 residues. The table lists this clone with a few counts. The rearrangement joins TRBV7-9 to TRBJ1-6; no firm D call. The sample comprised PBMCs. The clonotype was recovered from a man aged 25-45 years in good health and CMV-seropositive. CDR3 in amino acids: CASSLEQYNSPLHF. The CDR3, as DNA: TGTGCCAGCAGCTTAGAACAGTATAATTCACCCCTCCACTTT.